The rows below give T cell receptor beta chains drawn from one sample of a study of read filtering for tumor transcriptome and immune sequencing. TCRdb reprocessed the reads with MiXCR, giving one entry per CDR3 protein. The sample consists of about 48,000 distinct CDR3 sequences, approximately 18% of them appearing once. The sequenced material came from a population of CD138-negative cells sorted from bone marrow. The receptors here all came from a donor at least 40 years old with multiple myeloma. Each CDR3 is given with its conserved first and last residue. The D gene is left open where the match is weak. The size of a clone is reported for some rows only, either as once, few or many, or as a class for expanded clones.

>14|TRBJ1-1|.|many|TRBV29-1
CSVEAIGGRTEAFF
TGCAGCGTTGAGGCTATTGGGGGAAGGACTGAAGCTTTCTTT
>15|TRBJ2-5|TRBD2|.|TRBV9
CASSLGGLAHETQYF
TGTGCCAGCAGCCTCGGCGGACTAGCGCACGAGACCCAGTACTTC
>12|TRBJ2-3|.|many|TRBV18
CASSGVTDTQYF
TGTGCCAGCTCAGGGGTAACAGATACGCAGTATTTT
>16|TRBJ2-1|.|few|TRBV20-1
CSARDGRRISYNEQFF
TGCAGTGCTAGAGATGGCCGCCGTATCTCCTACAATGAGCAGTTCTTC
>14|TRBJ2-1|TRBD2|.|TRBV11-2
CACSLASARREQFF
TGTGCCTGCAGCTTAGCTTCCGCGAGGCGGGAGCAGTTCTTT
>16|TRBJ2-3|TRBD2|many|TRBV12-3/TRBV12-4
CASRSNKREGTDTQYF
TGTGCCAGCAGGTCCAACAAGCGGGAGGGCACAGATACGCAGTATTTT
>16|TRBJ2-7|.|many|TRBV10-3
CAISESLGGRNYEQYF
TGTGCCATCAGTGAGTCCCTCGGGGGTAGGAATTACGAGCAGTACTTC
>16|TRBJ2-3|.|.|TRBV7-9
CASSLARSRGTDTQYF
TGTGCCAGCAGCTTAGCCCGGTCAAGGGGCACAGATACGCAGTATTTT
>17|TRBJ1-1|TRBD1|few|TRBV12-3/TRBV12-4
CASSSSGGAVGNTEAFF
TGTGCCAGCAGTTCATCAGGGGGCGCGGTTGGAAACACTGAAGCCTTCTTT
>13|TRBJ2-2|.|many|TRBV24-1
CATSDQNTGELFF
TGTGCCACCAGTGATCAGAACACCGGGGAGCTGTTTTTT
>14|TRBJ1-4|TRBD1|once|TRBV12-3/TRBV12-4
CASSSTGVREKLFF
TGTGCCAGCAGTTCCACAGGGGTTCGAGAAAAACTGTTTTTT
>19|TRBJ1-5|.|many|TRBV7-8
CASSLETDAPFQGNQPQHF
TGTGCCAGCAGCTTAGAAACGGACGCGCCCTTTCAGGGCAATCAGCCCCAGCATTTT
>14|TRBJ2-7|TRBD2|many|TRBV6-6
CASRSSGSTGEQYF
TGTGCCAGCAGATCCAGCGGGAGTACCGGCGAGCAGTACTTC
>15|TRBJ2-5|TRBD2|many|TRBV7-2
CASSLEGTIQETQYF
TGTGCCAGCAGCTTAGAGGGGACTATCCAAGAGACCCAGTACTTC
>14|TRBJ2-7|TRBD1|many|TRBV5-1
CASSSDRGLDEQYF
TGCGCCAGCAGCTCGGACAGGGGTCTCGACGAGCAGTACTTC
>14|TRBJ2-1|.|medium-sized|TRBV18
CASSPLPAGYEQFF
TGTGCCAGCTCACCACTGCCAGCGGGCTATGAGCAGTTCTTC
>14|TRBJ1-1|.|many|TRBV11-2
CASSFWVRNTEAFF
TGTGCCAGCAGCTTCTGGGTAAGGAACACTGAAGCTTTCTTT
>15|TRBJ2-1|TRBD2|many|TRBV7-8
CASSKSSGVYNEQFF
TGTGCCAGCAGCAAGTCCAGCGGGGTCTACAATGAGCAGTTCTTC
>16|TRBJ2-3|TRBD2|many|TRBV7-2
CASSLDPSGRVDTQYF
TGTGCCAGCAGCTTAGACCCTAGCGGGAGAGTGGATACGCAGTATTTT
>18|TRBJ2-1|.|.|TRBV28
CASTASVSLTRSYNEQFF
TGTGCCAGCACCGCTAGCGTCTCATTGACGCGCTCCTACAATGAGCAGTTCTTC
>13|TRBJ2-5|.|many|TRBV7-6
CASSPRYGETQYF
TGTGCCAGCAGCCCCAGATACGGGGAGACCCAGTACTTC
>17|TRBJ2-2|.|many|TRBV4-2
CASSSLSGLADTGELFF
TGTGCCAGCAGCTCCCTATCCGGACTTGCGGATACCGGGGAGCTGTTTTTT
>13|TRBJ2-6|.|medium-sized|TRBV19
CASSIGRANVLTF
TGTGCCAGTAGTATAGGTAGGGCCAACGTCCTGACTTTC
>12|TRBJ1-1|TRBD1|.|TRBV5-1
CASSLGQGEAFF
TGCGCCAGCAGCTTGGGACAGGGGGAAGCTTTCTTT
>13|TRBJ1-5|.|many|TRBV12-3/TRBV12-4
CASSPYLGQPQHF
TGTGCCAGCAGTCCTTACCTTGGTCAGCCCCAGCATTTT
>12|TRBJ2-1|TRBD1|many|TRBV5-4
CASSVDRAQQFF
TGTGCCAGCAGCGTCGACAGGGCCCAGCAGTTCTTC
>16|TRBJ2-1|TRBD2|few|TRBV5-1
CASSPGGGGTYNEQFF
TGCGCCAGCAGCCCGGGGGGGGGGGGTACCTACAATGAGCAGTTCTTC
>16|TRBJ2-3|.|many|TRBV24-1
CATSAQGSPLTDTQYF
TGTGCCACCTCGGCTCAGGGATCCCCTCTCACAGATACGCAGTATTTT
>16|TRBJ1-4|.|many|TRBV5-1
CASSLDQAPGGEKLFF
TGCGCCAGCAGCTTGGATCAGGCCCCAGGAGGTGAAAAACTGTTTTTT
>14|TRBJ1-4|TRBD1|.|TRBV29-1
CSVVRGRGDDELFF
TGCAGCGTTGTCAGGGGGCGAGGTGATGATGAACTGTTTTTT
>14|TRBJ1-6|TRBD1|.|TRBV12-3/TRBV12-4
CASRKTGGSSPLHF
TGTGCCAGCAGAAAGACAGGGGGAAGTTCACCCCTCCACTTT
>16|TRBJ1-1|.|.|TRBV29-1
CSVFGGPGIGHTEAFF
TGCAGCGTTTTCGGGGGACCGGGGATAGGACACACTGAAGCTTTCTTT
>16|TRBJ2-1|TRBD2|many|TRBV11-1
CASSPTSGRVYNEQFF
TGTGCCAGCAGCCCAACTAGCGGGAGGGTGTACAATGAGCAGTTCTTC
>15|TRBJ1-5|TRBD1|many|TRBV24-1
CATSDPGTGHQPQHF
TGTGCCACCAGTGATCCCGGGACAGGGCATCAGCCCCAGCATTTT
>12|TRBJ2-7|.|many|TRBV28
CASSQGPYEQYF
TGTGCCAGCAGCCAAGGGCCGTACGAGCAGTACTTC
>14|TRBJ2-1|TRBD2|many|TRBV29-1
CSVEDSGRASEQFF
TGCAGCGTTGAAGATAGCGGGAGGGCCTCTGAGCAGTTCTTC
>19|TRBJ1-1|.|few|TRBV4-2
CASSQDGVWEGRVNTEAFF
TGTGCCAGCAGCCAAGATGGAGTTTGGGAGGGGCGGGTGAACACTGAAGCTTTCTTT
>15|TRBJ2-7|TRBD2|many|TRBV29-1
CSVTGTSGNSYEQYF
TGCAGCGTAACCGGGACTAGCGGCAACTCCTACGAGCAGTACTTC
>14|TRBJ1-5|.|many|TRBV6-1
CASNGISISQPQHF
TGTGCCAGCAACGGGATATCCATCAGTCAGCCCCAGCATTTT
>15|TRBJ1-5|.|few|TRBV27
CASSQEGGAGQPQHF
TGTGCCAGCAGCCAGGAAGGGGGGGCGGGTCAGCCCCAGCATTTT
>13|TRBJ2-7|.|many|TRBV18
CASSPEDGYEQYF
TGTGCCAGCTCACCGGAGGACGGGTACGAGCAGTACTTC
>15|TRBJ2-1|.|.|TRBV2
CASQVSGSPYNGQFF
TGTGCCAGCCAAGTAAGCGGGTCCCCCTACAATGGGCAGTTCTTC
>17|TRBJ2-6|.|.|TRBV19
CASTERAAPSGANVLTF
TGTGCCAGTACTGAGCGGGCAGCCCCCTCTGGGGCCAACGTCCTGACTTTC
>14|TRBJ2-3|.|many|TRBV29-1
CSVDPTSAADTQYF
TGCAGCGTTGACCCGACTAGTGCAGCAGATACGCAGTATTTT
>13|TRBJ1-2|.|many|TRBV29-1
CSVDGQLVYGYTF
TGCAGCGTTGACGGACAGCTCGTCTATGGCTACACCTTC
>17|TRBJ2-1|TRBD2|many|TRBV11-2
CASSVPGTSGNYNEQFF
TGTGCCAGCAGCGTACCGGGGACTAGCGGGAACTACAATGAGCAGTTCTTC
>12|TRBJ2-1|.|many|TRBV19
CACSGLANEQFF
TGTGCCTGCTCAGGACTGGCTAATGAGCAGTTCTTC
>16|TRBJ2-1|.|many|TRBV20-1
CSAIFPGRGRFDEQFF
TGCAGTGCTATTTTCCCGGGACGCGGAAGATTCGATGAGCAGTTCTTC
>12|TRBJ2-2|.|.|TRBV19
CASSAPPGELFF
TGTGCCAGTAGTGCCCCCCCCGGGGAGCTGTTTTTT
>14|TRBJ2-2|TRBD1|many|TRBV7-6
CASTSQGATGELFF
TGTGCCAGCACCTCCCAGGGGGCTACCGGGGAGCTGTTTTTT
>14|TRBJ2-1|TRBD2|.|TRBV7-9
CASSASGSGYEQFF
TGTGCCAGCAGCGCGAGCGGGAGCGGGTATGAGCAGTTCTTC
>11|TRBJ1-1|.|.|TRBV28
CASSGNTDAFF
TGTGCCAGCAGCGGGAACACTGACGCTTTCTTT
>15|TRBJ2-4|.|.|TRBV7-3
CASSVAAGTQNIQYF
TGTGCCAGCAGCGTCGCGGCCGGGACCCAAAACATTCAGTACTTC
>14|TRBJ2-5|TRBD2|many|TRBV29-1
CSVRTSGTQETQYF
TGCAGCGTCCGGACTAGCGGGACCCAAGAGACCCAGTACTTC
>16|TRBJ2-1|.|many|TRBV7-8
CASSLEPAATYNEQFF
TGTGCCAGCAGCTTAGAACCAGCGGCCACCTACAATGAGCAGTTCTTC
>18|TRBJ2-6|TRBD2|many|TRBV29-1
CSVEERWTSGRGANVLTF
TGCAGCGTTGAAGAACGGTGGACTAGCGGGAGAGGGGCCAACGTCCTGACTTTC
>14|TRBJ2-1|TRBD2|many|TRBV19
CASSIAPSGRQQFF
TGTGCCAGTAGTATAGCTCCTAGCGGGAGGCAGCAGTTCTTC
>16|TRBJ2-1|.|many|TRBV4-1
CASSRPGRAAYNEQFF
TGCGCCAGCAGCCGCCCGGGACGGGCGGCCTACAATGAGCAGTTCTTC